This T cell receptor (beta chain) was identified in a study of blood T cell repertoires in COVID-19. Background on the study: In each case, the material was cDNA or gDNA derived from T cells, B-cell-depleted T cells, or PBMCs.

Profiling relied on immunoSEQ multiplex PCR, and the TCRdb table lists in-frame clones only, not all of them. The sample has tens of thousands of clones, 70% to 90% seen once; the top ten hold 1.9%. The CDR3 runs to 13 residues. CDR1 and CDR2 (germline): SNHLY, FYNNEI. V was cut by 8 bases and J by 2 bases, with 10 bases left in between. In its sample, this clone was seen once. This receptor was taken from a woman of 80 years or more with active or convalescent COVID-19. The sample was peripheral blood. The chain is built from TRBV2 and TRBJ1-3; the D gene is possibly TRBD1 (5 bases). CDR3 coding DNA: TGTGCCAGCGGAGGGACGACTGGAAACACCATATATTTT. Protein sequence: CASGGTTGNTIYF.